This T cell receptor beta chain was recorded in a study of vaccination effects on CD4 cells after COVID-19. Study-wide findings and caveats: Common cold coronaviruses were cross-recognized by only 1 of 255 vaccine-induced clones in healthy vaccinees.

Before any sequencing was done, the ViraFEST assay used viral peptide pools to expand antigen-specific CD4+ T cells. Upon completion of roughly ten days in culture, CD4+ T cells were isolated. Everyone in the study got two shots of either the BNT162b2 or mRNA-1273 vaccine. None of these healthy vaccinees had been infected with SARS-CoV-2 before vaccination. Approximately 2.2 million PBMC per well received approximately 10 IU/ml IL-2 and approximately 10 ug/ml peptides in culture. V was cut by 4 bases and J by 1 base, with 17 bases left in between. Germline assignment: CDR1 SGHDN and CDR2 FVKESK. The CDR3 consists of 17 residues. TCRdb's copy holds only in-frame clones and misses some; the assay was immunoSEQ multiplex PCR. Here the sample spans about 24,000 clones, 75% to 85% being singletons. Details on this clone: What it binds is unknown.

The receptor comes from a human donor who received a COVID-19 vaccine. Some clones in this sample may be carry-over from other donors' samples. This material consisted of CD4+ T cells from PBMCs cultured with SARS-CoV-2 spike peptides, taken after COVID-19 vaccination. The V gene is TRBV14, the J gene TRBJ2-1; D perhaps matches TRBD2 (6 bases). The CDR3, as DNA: TGTGCCAGCAGCCCGAAGCCCCTTAGCGGATCCTACAATGAGCAGTTCTTC. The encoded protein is CASSPKPLSGSYNEQFF.